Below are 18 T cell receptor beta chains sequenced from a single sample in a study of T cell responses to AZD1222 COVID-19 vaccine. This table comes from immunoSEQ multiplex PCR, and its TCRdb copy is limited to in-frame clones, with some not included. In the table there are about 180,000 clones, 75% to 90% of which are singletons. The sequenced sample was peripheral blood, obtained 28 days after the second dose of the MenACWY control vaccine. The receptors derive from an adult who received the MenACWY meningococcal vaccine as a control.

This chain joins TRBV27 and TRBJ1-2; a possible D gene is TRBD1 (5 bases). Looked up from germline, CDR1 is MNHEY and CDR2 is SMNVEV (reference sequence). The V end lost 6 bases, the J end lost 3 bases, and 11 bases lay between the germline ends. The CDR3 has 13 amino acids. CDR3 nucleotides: TGTGCCAGCAGCGACAGTTCTGACTATGGCTACACCTTC. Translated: CASSDSSDYGYTF.

The CDR3 bases are TGTGCCAGCAGTTTGTACACGTCGAACACTGAAGCTTTCTTT. It codes for CASSLYTSNTEAFF. This chain connects TRBV28 to TRBJ1-1; no reliable D call. There are 14 residues in the CDR3. Deletions cut 3 bases from V and 1 base from J, with 9 bases between. Germline CDR1 and CDR2: MDHEN and SYDVKM.

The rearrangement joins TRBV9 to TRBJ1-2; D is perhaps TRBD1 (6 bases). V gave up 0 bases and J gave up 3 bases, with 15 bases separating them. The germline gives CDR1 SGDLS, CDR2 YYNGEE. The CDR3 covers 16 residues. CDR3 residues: CASSVDNRAQHYGYTF. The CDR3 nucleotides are TGTGCCAGCAGCGTAGATAACAGGGCCCAACACTATGGCTACACCTTC.

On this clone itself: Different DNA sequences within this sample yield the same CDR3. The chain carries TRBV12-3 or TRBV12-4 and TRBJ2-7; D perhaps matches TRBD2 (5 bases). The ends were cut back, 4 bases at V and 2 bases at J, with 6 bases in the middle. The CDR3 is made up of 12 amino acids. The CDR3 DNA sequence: TGTGCCAGCAGTTCGGGGACCTACGAGCAGTACTTC. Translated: CASSSGTYEQYF.

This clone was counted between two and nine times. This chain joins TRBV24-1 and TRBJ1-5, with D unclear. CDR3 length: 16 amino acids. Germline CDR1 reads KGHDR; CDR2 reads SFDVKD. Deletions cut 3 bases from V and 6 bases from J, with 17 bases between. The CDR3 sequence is CATSDHRIPPGQPQHF. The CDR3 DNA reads TGTGCCACCAGTGATCATAGGATCCCTCCGGGTCAGCCCCAGCATTTT.

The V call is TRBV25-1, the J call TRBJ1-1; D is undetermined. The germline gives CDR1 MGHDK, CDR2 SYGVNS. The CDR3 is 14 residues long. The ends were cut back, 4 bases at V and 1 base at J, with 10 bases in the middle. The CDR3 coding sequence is TGTGCCAGCAGTGCCTCAACCCCGAACACTGAAGCTTTCTTT. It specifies CASSASTPNTEAFF.

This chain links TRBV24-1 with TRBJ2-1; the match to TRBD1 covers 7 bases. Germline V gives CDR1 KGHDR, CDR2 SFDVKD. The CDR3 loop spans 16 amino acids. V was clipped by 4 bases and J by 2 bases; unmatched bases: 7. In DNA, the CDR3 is TGTGCCACCAGTGAGGGGATCAGGGGGACCTACAATGAGCAGTTCTTC. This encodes CATSEGIRGTYNEQFF.

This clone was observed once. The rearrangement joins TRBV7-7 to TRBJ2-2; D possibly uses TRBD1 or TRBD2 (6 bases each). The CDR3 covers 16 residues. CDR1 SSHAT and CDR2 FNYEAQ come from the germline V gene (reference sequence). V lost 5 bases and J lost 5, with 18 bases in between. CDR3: CASSPIGGPSTGELFF. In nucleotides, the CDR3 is TGTGCCAGCAGCCCTATCGGGGGCCCCTCAACCGGGGAGCTGTTTTTT.

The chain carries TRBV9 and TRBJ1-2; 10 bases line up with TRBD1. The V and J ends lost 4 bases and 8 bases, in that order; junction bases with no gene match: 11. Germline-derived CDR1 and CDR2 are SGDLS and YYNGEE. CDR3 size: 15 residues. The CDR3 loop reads CASSPLDRGLRGYTF. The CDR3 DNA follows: TGTGCCAGCAGCCCCTTGGACAGGGGGTTACGGGGCTACACCTTC.

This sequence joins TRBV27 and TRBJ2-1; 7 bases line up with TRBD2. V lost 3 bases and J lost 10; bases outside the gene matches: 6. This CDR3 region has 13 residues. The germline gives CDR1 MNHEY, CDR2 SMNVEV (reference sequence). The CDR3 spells CASSFFASGEQFF. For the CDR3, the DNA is TGTGCCAGCAGTTTTTTCGCTAGCGGAGAGCAGTTCTTC.

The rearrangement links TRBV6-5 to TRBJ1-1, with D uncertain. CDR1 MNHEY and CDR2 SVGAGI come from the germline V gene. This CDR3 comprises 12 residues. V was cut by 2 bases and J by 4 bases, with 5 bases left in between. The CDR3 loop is CASSYLSTEAFF. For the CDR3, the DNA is TGTGCCAGCAGTTACCTCAGCACTGAAGCTTTCTTT.

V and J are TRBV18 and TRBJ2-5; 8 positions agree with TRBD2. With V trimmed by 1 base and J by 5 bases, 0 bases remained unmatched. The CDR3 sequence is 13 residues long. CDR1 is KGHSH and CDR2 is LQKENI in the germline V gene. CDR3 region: CASSPLAGETQYF. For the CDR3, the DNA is TGTGCCAGCTCACCACTAGCGGGGGAGACCCAGTACTTC.

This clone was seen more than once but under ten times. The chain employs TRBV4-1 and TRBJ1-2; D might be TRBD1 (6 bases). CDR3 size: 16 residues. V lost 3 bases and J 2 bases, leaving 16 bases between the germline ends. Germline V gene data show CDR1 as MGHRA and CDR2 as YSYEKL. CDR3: CASSQGEGGRNYGYTF. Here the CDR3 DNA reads TGCGCCAGCAGCCAGGGGGAAGGGGGAAGAAACTATGGCTACACCTTC.

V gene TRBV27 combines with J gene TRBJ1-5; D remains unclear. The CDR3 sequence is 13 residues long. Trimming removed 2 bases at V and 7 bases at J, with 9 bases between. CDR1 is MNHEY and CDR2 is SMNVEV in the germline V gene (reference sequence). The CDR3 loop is CASSLRGGQPQHF. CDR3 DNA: TGTGCCAGCAGTTTACGAGGAGGACAGCCCCAGCATTTT.

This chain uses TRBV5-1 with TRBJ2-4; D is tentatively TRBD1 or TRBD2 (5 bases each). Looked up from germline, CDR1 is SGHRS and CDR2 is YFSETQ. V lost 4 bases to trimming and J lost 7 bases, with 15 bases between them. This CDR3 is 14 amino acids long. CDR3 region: CASSAGREVNIQYF. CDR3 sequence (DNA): TGCGCCAGCAGCGCGGGCAGGGAAGTGAACATTCAGTACTTC.

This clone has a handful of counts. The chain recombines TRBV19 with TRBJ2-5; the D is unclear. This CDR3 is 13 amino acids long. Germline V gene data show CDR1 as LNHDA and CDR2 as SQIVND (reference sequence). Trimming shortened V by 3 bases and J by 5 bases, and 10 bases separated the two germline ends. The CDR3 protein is CASSIRSWETQYF. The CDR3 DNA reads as TGTGCCAGTAGTATTAGAAGCTGGGAGACCCAGTACTTC. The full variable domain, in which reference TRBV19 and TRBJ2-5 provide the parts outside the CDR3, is DGGITQSPKYLFRKEGQNVTLSCEQNLNHDAMYWYRQDPGQGLRLIYYSQIVNDFQKGDIAEGYSVSREKKESFPLTVTSAQKNPTAFYLCASSIRSWETQYFGPGTRLLVL.

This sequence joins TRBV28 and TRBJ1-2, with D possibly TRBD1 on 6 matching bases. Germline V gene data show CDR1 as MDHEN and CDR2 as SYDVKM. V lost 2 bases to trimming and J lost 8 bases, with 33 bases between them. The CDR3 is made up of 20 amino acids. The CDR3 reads CASSLIVVSQGQNWRDGYTF. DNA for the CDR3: TGTGCCAGCAGTTTAATTGTGGTGAGCCAGGGGCAGAATTGGCGGGACGGCTACACCTTC.

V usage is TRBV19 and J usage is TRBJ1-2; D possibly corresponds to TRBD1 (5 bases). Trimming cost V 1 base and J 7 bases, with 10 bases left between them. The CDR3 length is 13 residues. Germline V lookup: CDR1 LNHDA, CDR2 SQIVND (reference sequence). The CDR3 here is CASSIAPGFGYTF. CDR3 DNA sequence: TGTGCCAGTAGTATAGCCCCAGGGTTTGGCTACACCTTC.